These 5 T cell receptor beta chains were all obtained from the same sample, sequenced in a study of preoperative IRX-2 immunotherapy in early breast cancer. Treatment denoted: preoperative locoregional IRX-2 cytokine immunotherapy. Some clones are missing from TCRdb's copy, which holds only in-frame ones; the method was immunoSEQ multiplex PCR. The sample includes about 19,000 clones, around four fifths seen only once; the top ten take approximately 1%. This sample comprised lymph node tissue, obtained after IRX-2 immunotherapy. Source of these receptors: a human donor with breast cancer.

The chain couples TRBV5-1 to TRBJ1-3; perhaps TRBD1 as D (6 bases). The CDR3 loop spans 16 amino acids. The germline gives CDR1 SGHRS, CDR2 YFSETQ. V dropped 4 bases and J dropped 2 bases, with 16 bases sitting between them. CDR3: CASSPTGLLTGNTIYF. The CDR3 nucleotides are TGCGCCAGCAGCCCTACAGGGTTACTTACTGGAAACACCATATATTTT. Based on the CDR3 plus reference TRBV5-1 and TRBJ1-3, the full variable domain is KAGVTQTPRYLIKTRGQQVTLSCSPISGHRSVSWYQQTPGQGLQFLFEYFSETQRNKGNFPGRFSGRQFSNSRSEMNVSTLELGDSALYLCASSPTGLLTGNTIYFGEGSWLTVV.

The chain has TRBV7-5 and TRBJ1-5; TRBD1 is the table's D call, not checked against the DNA. TRBV7-5 is a documented pseudogene. This CDR3 is 15 amino acids long. CDR3 sequence (DNA): TGTGCCAGCAGCTTGACCGGGACAGGGGGCCAGCCCCAGCATTTT. Translating it yields CASSLTGTGGQPQHF.

The V call is TRBV4-1, the J call TRBJ1-5; possible D gene TRBD1, 6 bases. CDR1 MGHRA and CDR2 YSYEKL come from the germline V gene. The CDR3 consists of 16 residues. The V gene lost 2 bases and the J gene lost 2 bases, with 13 bases spanning the gap. CDR3 region: CASSQLTGFGNQPQHF. The CDR3 DNA reads TGCGCCAGCAGCCAACTCACAGGGTTTGGCAATCAGCCCCAGCATTTT.

The chain couples TRBV6-8 to TRBJ2-7, with D possibly being TRBD1 (5 bases). The CDR3 is 12 residues long. V was clipped by 6 bases and J by 4 bases, with 10 bases between them. Germline CDR1 MNHGY, CDR2 SAAAGT. CDR3 DNA sequence: TGTGCCAGCAGCCAGTACAGGTACGAGCAGTACTTC. It encodes CASSQYRYEQYF.

This chain joins TRBV30 and TRBJ1-6; D possibly corresponds to TRBD1 (5 bases). This CDR3 region has 12 residues. Germline V CDR1 and CDR2: GTSNPN, SVGIG (reference sequence). Trimming left V 1 base short and J 9 bases short, with 7 bases between. The CDR3 DNA reads as TGTGCCTGGAGTGGGGGGGGTTCACCCCTCCACTTT. Encoded protein: CAWSGGGSPLHF.